This TCR beta chain was captured by sequencing in a study of blood T cells in healthy people across ages. Each sample gave at least 7 million isolated PBMCs. A second 7 to 11 cycle PCR used barcoded and J-beta primers. Using its own MiXCR run on the 5' RACE reads, TCRdb lists one record per CDR3 protein. The sample lists more than 1,000,000 distinct CDR3 sequences; 20% to 25% were seen once. This clonotype came up a few times. The V and J ends lost 5 bases and 9 bases respectively, with 19 bases between them. The CDR3 contains 14 residues. The sample was also linked to a second study, of T cells of mothers and their children.

The clonotype was recovered from a girl aged 2 to 10 in good health. This chain connects TRBV12-3 or TRBV12-4 to TRBJ2-5; D is perhaps TRBD1 (5 bases). Sequenced input: blood. The CDR3 protein is CASSQTVRLWAQYF. CDR3 sequence (DNA): TGTGCCAGCAGTCAGACAGTCCGGTTGTGGGCCCAGTACTTC.